These T cell receptor beta chains were read from a single sample in a study of blood T cell repertoires in COVID-19. Sequenced by immunoSEQ multiplex PCR; TCRdb stores in-frame clones only, minus some. Of 45,000 to 55,000 clones detected, just under 80% appear once; the ten largest clones hold around 14%. Specimen: peripheral blood. These receptors all stem from a human donor with active or convalescent COVID-19. The donor label of this sample is uncertain. The CDR3 runs from the conserved cysteine through the conserved F or W. D genes are given only for firm matches. Size is stated for part of the rows, as once, few or many counts, or as a class when the clone is expanded.

j_call	d_call	v_call	clone_size	cdr3_aa	cdr3_nt
TRBJ1-6	TRBD1	TRBV3-1/TRBV3-2	few	CASSPSQGQGWSPLHF	TGTGCCAGCAGCCCGAGTCAGGGACAGGGTTGGTCACCCCTCCACTTT
TRBJ2-5	NA	TRBV10-1	NA	CASSERETQYF	TGCGCCAGCAGTGAACGGGAGACCCAGTACTTC
TRBJ2-5	TRBD1	TRBV6-2/TRBV6-3	NA	CASSRQGSETQYF	TGTGCCAGCAGTAGACAGGGTAGCGAGACCCAGTACTTC
TRBJ2-7	NA	TRBV19	NA	CASGPGVSSYEQYF	TGTGCCAGTGGACCGGGGGTAAGCTCCTACGAGCAGTACTTC
TRBJ2-7	TRBD1	TRBV27	NA	CASSPGTGGYEQYF	TGTGCCAGCAGCCCCGGGACAGGAGGCTACGAGCAGTACTTC
TRBJ2-1	TRBD2	TRBV28	NA	CASSLDWTSGTYNEQFF	TGTGCCAGCAGTTTAGATTGGACTAGCGGGACCTACAATGAGCAGTTCTTC
TRBJ1-6	NA	TRBV18	NA	CASSRGHDNSPLHF	TGTGCCAGCTCACGGGGGCACGATAATTCACCCCTCCACTTT
TRBJ2-1	NA	TRBV5-4	once	CASSLVGQRTDNEQFF	TGTGCCAGCAGCTTGGTAGGCCAGCGGACCGACAATGAGCAGTTCTTC
TRBJ2-7	TRBD2	TRBV29-1	once	CSVDPSGGAYEQYF	TGCAGCGTTGATCCTAGCGGGGGAGCATACGAGCAGTACTTC
TRBJ1-5	NA	TRBV4-1	many	CASSPIGELFRQPQHF	TGCGCCAGCAGCCCGATCGGAGAACTGTTTCGCCAGCCCCAGCATTTT
TRBJ2-1	TRBD2	TRBV28	NA	CASSPGLAAYNEQFF	TGTGCCAGCAGTCCGGGACTAGCGGCGTACAATGAGCAGTTCTTC
TRBJ1-2	TRBD1	TRBV12-5	NA	CASGLGDRINYGYTF	TGTGCTAGTGGTTTGGGGGACAGGATCAACTATGGCTACACCTTC
TRBJ1-1	NA	TRBV27	few	CASSLYGWGGMNTEAFF	TGTGCCAGCAGTTTATACGGGTGGGGGGGTATGAACACTGAAGCTTTCTTT
TRBJ1-2	NA	TRBV7-9	NA	CASSLPRGPGYTF	TGTGCCAGCAGCTTACCCAGAGGGCCCGGCTACACCTTC
TRBJ2-1	TRBD1	TRBV7-2	large	CASSLGQGEGNEQFF	TGTGCCAGCAGCTTAGGACAGGGGGAAGGCAATGAGCAGTTCTTC
TRBJ1-1	TRBD1	TRBV7-9	NA	CASSSGQTGLNTEAFF	TGTGCCAGCAGCTCCGGACAGACAGGGCTGAACACTGAAGCTTTCTTT
TRBJ1-6	NA	TRBV7-5	NA	CARRAHSPLHF	TGTGCCAGAAGGGCCCATTCACCCCTCCACTTT
TRBJ2-5	NA	TRBV7-9	NA	CASSLELETQYF	TGTGCCAGCAGCTTAGAACTGGAGACCCAGTACTTC
TRBJ1-3	NA	TRBV7-9	many	CASSWGQHSGNTIYF	TGTGCCAGCAGCTGGGGCCAACACTCTGGAAACACCATATATTTT
TRBJ1-1	NA	TRBV30	NA	CAWLLNRRSNTEAFF	TGTGCCTGGCTGTTAAACAGGCGATCGAACACTGAAGCTTTCTTT
TRBJ2-2	TRBD2	TRBV5-5	NA	CASSLELAGRAGELFF	TGTGCCAGCAGCTTGGAACTAGCGGGAAGGGCCGGGGAGCTGTTTTTT
TRBJ2-3	NA	TRBV9	few	CASSVVEISGTDTQYF	TGTGCCAGCAGCGTAGTAGAAATTAGTGGCACAGATACGCAGTATTTT
TRBJ2-3	TRBD1	TRBV5-1	NA	CASSRDRGTDTQYF	TGCGCCAGCAGTAGGGACAGGGGAACAGATACGCAGTATTTT
TRBJ1-2	NA	TRBV28	few	CASSRDRGYTF	TGTGCCAGCAGCAGGGATAGGGGCTACACCTTC
TRBJ2-1	NA	TRBV20-1	NA	CSASIWVRALYNEQFF	TGCAGTGCTAGTATCTGGGTGAGGGCCCTCTACAATGAGCAGTTCTTC
TRBJ1-5	TRBD1	TRBV19	few	CASTSSGGLSQPQHF	TGTGCCAGTACCTCTTCAGGGGGGCTAAGTCAGCCCCAGCATTTT
TRBJ1-1	NA	TRBV4-1	NA	CASRPPHRDPNTEAFF	TGCGCCAGCAGACCCCCCCACAGGGACCCTAACACTGAAGCTTTCTTT
TRBJ2-2	TRBD1	TRBV19	NA	CASSMLGQGNTGELFF	TGTGCCAGTAGTATGTTAGGACAGGGGAACACCGGGGAGCTGTTTTTT
TRBJ1-1	TRBD1	TRBV19	NA	CASSRGQREAFF	TGTGCCAGTAGTAGGGGACAGCGTGAAGCTTTCTTT
TRBJ2-4	TRBD2	TRBV28	few	CASSFGGVAKNIQYF	TGTGCCAGCAGTTTCGGGGGGGTAGCCAAAAACATTCAGTACTTC
TRBJ2-1	NA	TRBV7-2	NA	CASTGWGSEQFF	TGTGCCAGCACGGGGTGGGGTTCTGAGCAGTTCTTC
TRBJ1-1	NA	TRBV6-1	NA	CASSERSLQGGWAEAFF	TGTGCCAGCAGTGAACGATCACTACAGGGTGGCTGGGCTGAAGCTTTCTTT
TRBJ1-1	TRBD1	TRBV27	NA	CASSLTGANTEAFF	TGTGCCAGCAGTCTTACAGGGGCCAACACTGAAGCTTTCTTT
TRBJ1-2	TRBD1	TRBV27	NA	CASSLSGTGPYGYTF	TGTGCCAGCAGTTTATCAGGGACAGGTCCTTATGGCTACACCTTC
TRBJ2-3	TRBD2	TRBV6-1	NA	CASSEISGIRNTQYF	TGTGCCAGCAGTGAAATTAGCGGGATTAGGAATACGCAGTATTTT
TRBJ1-1	TRBD1	TRBV19	NA	CASSGGQGLGKMNTEAFF	TGTGCCAGTAGTGGGGGACAGGGTTTAGGGAAAATGAACACTGAAGCTTTCTTT
TRBJ2-3	TRBD2	TRBV5-1	NA	CASSLAGQGRASGSVDTQYF	TGCGCCAGCAGCTTGGCCGGACAGGGAAGGGCTAGCGGGAGTGTAGATACGCAGTATTTT
TRBJ1-1	TRBD1	TRBV30	many	CAREGQTITEAFF	TGTGCCCGAGAGGGACAGACAATCACTGAAGCTTTCTTT
TRBJ1-2	TRBD1	TRBV6-5	NA	CARGQGNYGYTF	TGTGCCAGGGGACAGGGAAACTATGGCTACACCTTC
TRBJ1-6	TRBD1	TRBV4-1	NA	CASSPKTGNNSPLHF	TGCGCCAGCAGCCCAAAGACAGGGAATAATTCACCCCTCCACTTT
TRBJ2-3	TRBD2	TRBV27	NA	CASSLSFWGLADHSTDTQYF	TGTGCCAGCAGTTTATCGTTTTGGGGCCTAGCGGATCATAGCACAGATACGCAGTATTTT
TRBJ2-1	NA	TRBV28	NA	CASIRGPTGYNEQFF	TGTGCCAGCATCCGAGGTCCCACAGGCTACAATGAGCAGTTCTTC
TRBJ1-4	NA	TRBV5-4	NA	CASSLANRANEKLFF	TGTGCCAGCAGCTTGGCTAACAGGGCTAATGAAAAACTGTTTTTT
TRBJ1-2	TRBD1	TRBV2	NA	CASSDSGRGRFYGYTF	TGTGCCAGCAGTGATTCGGGCAGGGGGAGATTCTATGGCTACACCTTC
TRBJ2-1	NA	TRBV11-3	NA	CASRRQGRIAGYNEQFF	TGTGCCAGCCGCAGACAGGGACGGATAGCGGGATACAATGAGCAGTTCTTC
TRBJ2-7	TRBD2	TRBV5-4	once	CASSLASAGGYEQYF	TGTGCCAGCAGCTTGGCCTCAGCGGGGGGCTACGAGCAGTACTTC
TRBJ2-1	NA	TRBV19	NA	CASSIIGREDEQFF	TGTGCCAGTAGTATAATAGGCAGGGAGGATGAGCAGTTCTTC
TRBJ1-1	NA	TRBV7-9	NA	CASSLAEALEAFF	TGTGCCAGCAGCTTAGCCGAGGCCCTAGAAGCTTTCTTT
TRBJ2-5	NA	TRBV14	NA	CASSPPGLRGGTQYF	TGTGCCAGCAGCCCCCCGGGACTTAGGGGGGGGACCCAGTACTTC